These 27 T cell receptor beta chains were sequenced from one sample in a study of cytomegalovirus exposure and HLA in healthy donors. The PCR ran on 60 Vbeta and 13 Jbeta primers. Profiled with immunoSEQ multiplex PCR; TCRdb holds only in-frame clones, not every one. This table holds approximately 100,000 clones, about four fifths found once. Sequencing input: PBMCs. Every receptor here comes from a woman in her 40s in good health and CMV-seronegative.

The CDR3 loop is CASSEDGYQETQYF. CDR3 coding DNA: TGTGCCAGCAGCGAAGATGGCTACCAAGAGACCCAGTACTTC. The J gene is TRBJ2-5, the V gene TRBV7-2, with unresolved D. Trimming cost V 5 bases and J 0 bases, with 10 bases left between them. The CDR3 has 14 residues. Germline CDR1 and CDR2: SGHTA and FQGNSA.

CDR3 region: CASSSVSSYNEQFF. In nucleotides, the CDR3 is TGTGCCAGCAGTTCCGTGAGCTCCTACAATGAGCAGTTCTTC. The rearrangement uses TRBV6-5 and TRBJ2-1, with no clear D. This CDR3 contains 14 residues. V lost 4 bases and J 0 bases, leaving 7 bases between the germline ends. Germline values: CDR1 MNHEY, CDR2 SVGAGI.

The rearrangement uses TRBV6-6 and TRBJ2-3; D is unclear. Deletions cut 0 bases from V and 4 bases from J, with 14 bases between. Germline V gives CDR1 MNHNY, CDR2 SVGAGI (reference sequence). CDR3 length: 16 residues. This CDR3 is CASSYSSPTTPDTQYF. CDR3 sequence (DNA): TGTGCCAGCAGTTACTCGAGCCCGACAACCCCAGATACGCAGTATTTT.

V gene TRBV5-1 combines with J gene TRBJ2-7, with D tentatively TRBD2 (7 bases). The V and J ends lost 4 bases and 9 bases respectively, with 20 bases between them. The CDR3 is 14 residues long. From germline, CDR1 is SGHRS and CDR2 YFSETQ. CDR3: CASSGRGADSRQYF. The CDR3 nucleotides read TGCGCCAGCAGCGGGAGGGGGGCTGACTCGCGGCAGTACTTC.

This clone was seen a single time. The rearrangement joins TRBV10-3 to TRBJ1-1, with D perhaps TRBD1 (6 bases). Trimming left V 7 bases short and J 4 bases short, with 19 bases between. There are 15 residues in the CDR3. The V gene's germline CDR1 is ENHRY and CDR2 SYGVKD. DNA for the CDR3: TGTGCCATCAAGGGGGTTGAAGGGGGTAGCACTGAAGCTTTCTTT. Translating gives CAIKGVEGGSTEAFF.

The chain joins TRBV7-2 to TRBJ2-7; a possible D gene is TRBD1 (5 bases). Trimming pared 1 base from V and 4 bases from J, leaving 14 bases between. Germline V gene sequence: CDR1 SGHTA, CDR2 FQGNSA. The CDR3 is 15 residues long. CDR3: CASSLEAGLGYEQYF. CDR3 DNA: TGTGCCAGCAGCTTAGAGGCAGGGTTAGGATACGAGCAGTACTTC.

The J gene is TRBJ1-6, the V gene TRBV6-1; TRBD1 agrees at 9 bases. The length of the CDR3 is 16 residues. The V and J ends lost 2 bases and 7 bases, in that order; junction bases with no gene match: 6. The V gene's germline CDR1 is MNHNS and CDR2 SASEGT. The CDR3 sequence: CASSEPRDRVNSPLHF. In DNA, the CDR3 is TGTGCCAGCAGTGAACCCCGGGACAGGGTAAATTCACCCCTCCACTTT.

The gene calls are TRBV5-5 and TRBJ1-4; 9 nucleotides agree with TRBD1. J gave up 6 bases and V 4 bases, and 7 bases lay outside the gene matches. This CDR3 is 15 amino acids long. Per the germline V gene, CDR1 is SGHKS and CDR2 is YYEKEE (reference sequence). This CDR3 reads CASSLGDRGYEKLFF. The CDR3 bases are TGTGCCAGCAGCCTGGGTGACAGGGGGTATGAAAAACTGTTTTTT.

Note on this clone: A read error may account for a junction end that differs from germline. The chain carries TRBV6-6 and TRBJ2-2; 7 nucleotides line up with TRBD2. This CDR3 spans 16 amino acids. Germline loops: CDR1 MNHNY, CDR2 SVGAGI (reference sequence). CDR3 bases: TGTGTCAGCAGAACCAGCGGGGAAGTGTCCACCGGGGAGCTGTTTTTT. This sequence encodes CVSRTSGEVSTGELFF.

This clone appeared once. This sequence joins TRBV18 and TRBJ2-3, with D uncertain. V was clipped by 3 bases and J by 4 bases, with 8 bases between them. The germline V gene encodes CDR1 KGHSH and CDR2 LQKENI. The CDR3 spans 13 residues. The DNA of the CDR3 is TGTGCCAGCTCACCTTCCCTCGCAGATACGCAGTATTTT. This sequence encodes CASSPSLADTQYF. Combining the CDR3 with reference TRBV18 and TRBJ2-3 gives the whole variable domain NAGVMQNPRHLVRRRGQEARLRCSPMKGHSHVYWYRQLPEEGLKFMVYLQKENIIDESGMPKERFSAEFPKEGPSILRIQQVVRGDSAAYFCASSPSLADTQYFGPGTRLTVL.

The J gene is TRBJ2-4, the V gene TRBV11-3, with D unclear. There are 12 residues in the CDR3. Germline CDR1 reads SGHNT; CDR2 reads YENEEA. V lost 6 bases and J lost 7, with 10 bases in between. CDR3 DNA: TGTGCCAGCAGGCGTCCCCGGAACATTCAGTACTTC. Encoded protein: CASRRPRNIQYF.

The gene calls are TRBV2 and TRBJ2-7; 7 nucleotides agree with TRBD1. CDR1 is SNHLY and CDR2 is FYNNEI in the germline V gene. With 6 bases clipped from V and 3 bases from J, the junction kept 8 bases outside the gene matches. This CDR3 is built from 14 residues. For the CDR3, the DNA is TGTGCCAGCAGAAGGGGGCAGGGGGACTACGAGCAGTACTTC. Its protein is CASRRGQGDYEQYF.

The CDR3 region has the DNA TGTGCCAGCAGCGGAAGGGACAGTCACTATGGCTACACCTTC. The encoded protein is CASSGRDSHYGYTF. The chain joins TRBV5-6 to TRBJ1-2; 7 bases fit TRBD1. CDR1 and CDR2 (germline): SGHDT, YYEEEE. The CDR3 covers 14 residues. J gave up 3 bases and V 4 bases, and 6 bases lay outside the gene matches.

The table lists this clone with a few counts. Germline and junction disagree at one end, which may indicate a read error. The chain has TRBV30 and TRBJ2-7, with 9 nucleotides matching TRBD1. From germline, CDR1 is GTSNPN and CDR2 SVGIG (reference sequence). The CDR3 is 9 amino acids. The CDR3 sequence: CASDRGKNF. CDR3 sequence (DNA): TGTGCCTCAGACAGGGGGAAGAACTTC. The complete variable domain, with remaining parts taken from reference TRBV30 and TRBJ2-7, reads SQTIHQWPATLVQPVGSPLSLECTVEGTSNPNLYWYRQAAGRGLQLLFYSVGIGQISSEVPQNLSASRPQDRQFILSSKKLLLSDSGFYLCASDRGKNFGPGTRLTVT.

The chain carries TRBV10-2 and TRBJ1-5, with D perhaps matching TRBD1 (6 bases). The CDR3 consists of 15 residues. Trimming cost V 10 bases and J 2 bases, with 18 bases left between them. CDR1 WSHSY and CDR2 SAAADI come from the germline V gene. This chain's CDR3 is CATADSPGGNQPQHF. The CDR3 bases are TGCGCCACCGCGGACAGCCCCGGAGGCAATCAGCCCCAGCATTTT.

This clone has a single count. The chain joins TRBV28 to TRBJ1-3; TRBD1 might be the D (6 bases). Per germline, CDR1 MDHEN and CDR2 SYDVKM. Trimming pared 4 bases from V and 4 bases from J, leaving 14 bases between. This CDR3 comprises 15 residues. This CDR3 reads CASSSMGARGNTIYF. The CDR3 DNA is TGTGCCAGCAGTTCAATGGGGGCCCGAGGAAACACCATATATTTT. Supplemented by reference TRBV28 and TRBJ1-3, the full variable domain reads DVKVTQSSRYLVKRTGEKVFLECVQDMDHENMFWYRQDPGLGLRLIYFSYDVKMKEKGDIPEGYSVSREKKERFSLILESASTNQTSMYLCASSSMGARGNTIYFGEGSWLTVV.

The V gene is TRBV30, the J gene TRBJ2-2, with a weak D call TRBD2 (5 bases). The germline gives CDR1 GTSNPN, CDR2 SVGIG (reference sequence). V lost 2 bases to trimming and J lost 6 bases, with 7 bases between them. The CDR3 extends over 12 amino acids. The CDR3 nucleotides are TGTGCCTGGAGTAACGGGGCCGGGGAGCTGTTTTTT. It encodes CAWSNGAGELFF.

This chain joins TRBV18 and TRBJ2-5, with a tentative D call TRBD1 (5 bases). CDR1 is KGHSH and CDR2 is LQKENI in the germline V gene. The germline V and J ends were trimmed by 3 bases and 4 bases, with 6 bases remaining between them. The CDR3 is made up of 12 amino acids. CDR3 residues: CASSPGLETQYF. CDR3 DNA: TGTGCCAGCTCACCGGGGCTAGAGACCCAGTACTTC.

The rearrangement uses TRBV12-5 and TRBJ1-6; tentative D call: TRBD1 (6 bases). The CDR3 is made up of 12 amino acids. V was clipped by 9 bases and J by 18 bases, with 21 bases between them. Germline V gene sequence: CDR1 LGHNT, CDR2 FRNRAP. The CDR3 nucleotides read TGTGCTAGGAGAAAAGGCCGGGACACGACCCACTTT. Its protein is CARRKGRDTTHF.

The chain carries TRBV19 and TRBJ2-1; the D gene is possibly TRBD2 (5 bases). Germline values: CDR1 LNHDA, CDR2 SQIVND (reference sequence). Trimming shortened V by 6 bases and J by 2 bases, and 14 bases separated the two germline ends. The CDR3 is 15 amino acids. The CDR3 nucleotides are TGTGCCAGTAGGAGAGGGATCATGCCCTACAATGAGCAGTTCTTC. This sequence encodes CASRRGIMPYNEQFF. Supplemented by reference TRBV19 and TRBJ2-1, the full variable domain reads DGGITQSPKYLFRKEGQNVTLSCEQNLNHDAMYWYRQDPGQGLRLIYYSQIVNDFQKGDIAEGYSVSREKKESFPLTVTSAQKNPTAFYLCASRRGIMPYNEQFFGPGTRLTVL.

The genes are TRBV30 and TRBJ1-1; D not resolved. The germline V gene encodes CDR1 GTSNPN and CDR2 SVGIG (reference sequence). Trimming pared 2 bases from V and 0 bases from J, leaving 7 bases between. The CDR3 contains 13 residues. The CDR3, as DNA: TGTGCCTGGAGTAAAGAGTTGAACACTGAAGCTTTCTTT. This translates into CAWSKELNTEAFF.

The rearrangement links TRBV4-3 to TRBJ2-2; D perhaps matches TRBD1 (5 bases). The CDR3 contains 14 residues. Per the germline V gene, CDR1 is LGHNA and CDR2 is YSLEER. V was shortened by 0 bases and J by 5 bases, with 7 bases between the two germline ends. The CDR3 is CASSQDRGTGELFF. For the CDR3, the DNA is TGCGCCAGCAGCCAAGATAGGGGAACCGGGGAGCTGTTTTTT.

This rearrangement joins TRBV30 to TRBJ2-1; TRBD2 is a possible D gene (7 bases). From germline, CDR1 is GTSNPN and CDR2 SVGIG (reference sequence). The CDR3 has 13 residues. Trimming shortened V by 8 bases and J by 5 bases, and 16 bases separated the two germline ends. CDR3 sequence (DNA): TGTGCCCTTGAAAAGGGGGGGCACAATGAGCAGTTCTTC. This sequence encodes CALEKGGHNEQFF.

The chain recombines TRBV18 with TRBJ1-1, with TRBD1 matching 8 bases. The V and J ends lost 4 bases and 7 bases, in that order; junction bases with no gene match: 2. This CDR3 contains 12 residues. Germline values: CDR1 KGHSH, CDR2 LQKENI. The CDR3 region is CASSQGTGEAFF. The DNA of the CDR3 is TGTGCCAGCTCACAAGGGACAGGTGAAGCTTTCTTT. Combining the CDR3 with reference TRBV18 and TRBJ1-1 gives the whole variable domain NAGVMQNPRHLVRRRGQEARLRCSPMKGHSHVYWYRQLPEEGLKFMVYLQKENIIDESGMPKERFSAEFPKEGPSILRIQQVVRGDSAAYFCASSQGTGEAFFGQGTRLTVV.

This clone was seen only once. This CDR3 is CASSQTLSPGEQYF. Written as DNA, the CDR3 is TGTGCCAGCAGTCAGACACTTTCCCCCGGCGAGCAGTACTTC. The chain is built from TRBV27 and TRBJ2-7; D is undetermined. V lost 5 bases and J 6 bases, leaving 17 bases between the germline ends. Per germline, CDR1 MNHEY and CDR2 SMNVEV (reference sequence). The CDR3 is 14 amino acids.

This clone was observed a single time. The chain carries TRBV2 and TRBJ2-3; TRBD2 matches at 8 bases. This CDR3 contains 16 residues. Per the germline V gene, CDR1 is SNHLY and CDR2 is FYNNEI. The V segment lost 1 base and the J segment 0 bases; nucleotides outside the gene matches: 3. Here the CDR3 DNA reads TGTGCCAGCAGTGAAGAGGCGGGGGGTAGCACAGATACGCAGTATTTT. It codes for CASSEEAGGSTDTQYF.

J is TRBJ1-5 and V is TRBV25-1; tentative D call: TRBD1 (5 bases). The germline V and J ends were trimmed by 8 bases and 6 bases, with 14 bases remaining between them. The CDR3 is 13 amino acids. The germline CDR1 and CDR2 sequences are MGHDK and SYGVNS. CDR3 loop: CASRPGVGQPQHF. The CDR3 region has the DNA TGTGCCAGCCGGCCGGGGGTTGGTCAGCCCCAGCATTTT.